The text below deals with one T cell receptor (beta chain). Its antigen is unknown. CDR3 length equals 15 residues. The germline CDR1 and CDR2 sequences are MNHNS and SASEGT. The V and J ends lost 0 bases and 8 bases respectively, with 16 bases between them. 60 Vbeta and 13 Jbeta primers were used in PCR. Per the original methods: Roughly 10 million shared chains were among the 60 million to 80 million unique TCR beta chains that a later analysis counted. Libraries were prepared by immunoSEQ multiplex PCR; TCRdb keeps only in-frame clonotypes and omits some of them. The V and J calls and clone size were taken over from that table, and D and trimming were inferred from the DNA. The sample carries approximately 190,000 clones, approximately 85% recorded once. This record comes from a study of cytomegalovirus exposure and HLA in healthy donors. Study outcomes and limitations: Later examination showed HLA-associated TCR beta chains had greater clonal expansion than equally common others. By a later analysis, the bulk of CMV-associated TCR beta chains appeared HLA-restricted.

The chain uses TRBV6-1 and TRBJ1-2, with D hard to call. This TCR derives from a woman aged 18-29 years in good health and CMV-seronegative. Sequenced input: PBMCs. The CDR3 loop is CASSEAGERREGYTF. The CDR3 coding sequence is TGTGCCAGCAGTGAAGCGGGAGAGAGGCGGGAGGGCTACACCTTC.